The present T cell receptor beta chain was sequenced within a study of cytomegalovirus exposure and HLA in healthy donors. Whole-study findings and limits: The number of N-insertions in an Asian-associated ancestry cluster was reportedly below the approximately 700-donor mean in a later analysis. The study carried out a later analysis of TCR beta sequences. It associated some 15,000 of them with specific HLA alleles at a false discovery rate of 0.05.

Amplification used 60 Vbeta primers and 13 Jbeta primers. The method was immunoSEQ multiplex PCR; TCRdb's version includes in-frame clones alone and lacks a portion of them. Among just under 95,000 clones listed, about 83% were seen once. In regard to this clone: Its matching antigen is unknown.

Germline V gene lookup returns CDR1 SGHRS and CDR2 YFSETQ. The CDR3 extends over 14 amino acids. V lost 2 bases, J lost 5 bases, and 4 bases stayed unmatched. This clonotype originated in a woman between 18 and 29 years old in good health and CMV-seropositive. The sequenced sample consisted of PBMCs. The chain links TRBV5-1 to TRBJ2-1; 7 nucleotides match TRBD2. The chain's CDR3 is CASSLWEGHNEQFF. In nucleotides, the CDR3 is TGCGCCAGCAGCTTATGGGAGGGGCACAATGAGCAGTTCTTC.